The present entry profiles one TCR beta chain with its context. There is no known antigen for this receptor. Base-call qualities are not available, and no considerably larger clone is one nucleotide away. From the germline V gene, CDR1 is SGDLS and CDR2 is YYNGEE. The CDR3, cysteine through phenylalanine, is 15 amino acids long. The only DNA kept is the CDR3, 45 bases in frame from the first base. Clipping removes 6 bases from V and 5 bases from J, with 12 as the unmatched junction base count. This sample is part of a study of cytomegalovirus exposure and HLA in healthy donors (dated by TCRdb to about 2017). Background for the entire study: According to an earlier analysis of a few hundred of the donors, about 179 million T cells yielded 90 million to 140 million unique TCR beta sequences and roughly 280 Gb of sequence data. An earlier analysis of a few hundred of the donors applied high-throughput TCR beta sequencing to assess whether each TCR beta V gene segment acted as functional or pseudogenic. Typing coverage varied by locus: roughly 629-630 donors for A, B, C, DRB1 and DQB1; approximately 500 for DQA1; 606 for DPA1; roughly 450 for DPB1. Five DR-DQ haplotypes were handled as single units for association and clustering, since linkage in the cohort was strong. An early release covering roughly 600 HLA-typed donors comprised about 300 gigabases of sequencing data and roughly 85 million unique TCR sequences. A later genetic analysis took genome-wide SNP genotypes for about three fifths of the 666 donors and used that subset as a discovery cohort. The study used immunosequencing to profile the T cell repertoires of around 600 subjects and linked those repertoires to cytomegalovirus serostatus. Along with the approximately 650-subject first cohort, a separate validation cohort of over 90 different subjects was used. The study was designed to test whether signatures of past pathogen exposure could be identified by cataloging public T cell receptors. A later analysis re-examined previously published TCR beta repertoires from just over 650 donors and added high-resolution HLA genotyping to investigate patterns of TCR occurrence. Every repertoire in the discovery cohort had been generated on one and the same sequencing platform. Donor age, sex, ethnicity and CMV serostatus were compiled alongside the repertoire data. HLA typing included class I and class II loci at four-digit resolution. Rather than drawing on any new phenotypic data, the later analysis identified candidate immune exposures from TCR beta sequences and the way those sequences occurred across donors. Among some 400 genotyped donors of the cohort, an average of around 240,000 unique TCR beta nucleotide sequences were sequenced per donor, about a sixth of them non-productive. Among the roughly 380 genotyped donors, approximately 76% belonged to the genetic ancestry cluster associated with self-reported Caucasian donors. To predict cytomegalovirus infection status, the study brought together high-throughput TCR immunosequencing, statistical association of individual TCRs with disease status, and machine learning. General conclusions and limits of the study: Three of the identified cytomegalovirus-associated TCR beta chains were confirmed in vitro to be specific for cytomegalovirus antigens. Immune exposure information for the cohort was limited to CMV serostatus. A later analysis associated 15,000 to 20,000 TCR beta sequences with specific HLA alleles at a false discovery rate of 0.05. Seventeen rarely observed V segments, including chromosome 9 orphons, were excluded from the earlier analysis of some 590 of the donors because counts were too low. According to the authors, the approach could potentially be generalized to other disease states and immunological phenotypes. Several of the top co-occurrence clusters appeared to be linked to parvovirus B19, influenza, CMV and Epstein-Barr virus, according to a later analysis. Roughly uniform sequencing depth across donors was assumed in presence/absence analyses, although this assumption may not hold. Only TCR beta chains were sequenced in this cohort, and the absence of alpha or paired-chain data limited detectable features. According to a later genetic analysis, donors in an Asian-associated ancestry cluster had fewer N-insertions in productive TCRs than the approximately 710-donor mean. Strong co-occurrence of HLA alleles, especially DR and DQ, made assigning TCR associations to individual alleles difficult. Cytomegalovirus status was reported to be diagnosed by the classifier with high specificity and sensitivity in both the original and validation cohorts. In the study, about 150 TCR beta chains were listed as associated with cytomegalovirus. V-gene and J-gene trimming of TCR beta chains was associated with a missense DCLRE1C variant in a later genetic analysis, and the association was replicated in an independent cohort. Because some donors lacked HLA typing at each locus, the association tests relied only on the typed subset. Most TCR sequences were seen in very few donors, while some public TCRs were found in many individuals. In a later analysis, the rate of TCR association differed among HLA loci, with DRB1 alleles having the most associated TCRs and HLA-C alleles having the fewest. Some IMGT-functional V segments, including TRBV6-2 and TRBV6-3, could not be distinguished by the 87-base-pair reads and were therefore excluded. A further reported finding was that TCR beta sequences accurately predicted the HLA-A and HLA-B alleles for most subjects in the first cohort. Linkage disequilibrium might explain the correlated functional status among segregating V segments, but an unknown experimental factor could not be ruled out. In an earlier analysis of approximately 590 of the donors, most TCR beta V segments appeared in productive rearrangements about 90% or about 30% of the time, broadly matching IMGT annotations. According to a later analysis, most CMV-associated TCR beta chains appeared to be HLA-restricted, and the HLA associations seemed to be driven largely by CMV exposure. Compared with equally common non-associated chains, HLA-associated TCR beta chains in a later analysis were more clonally expanded and had lower generation probabilities. A cluster of highly shared sequence variants was judged likely to represent a technical artifact of the sequencing pipeline.

Library construction relied on the immunoSEQ multiplex PCR assay. A mixture of 60 forward primers for TCR Vbeta segments and 13 reverse primers for TCR Jbeta segments was used in the multiplex PCR. A multiplex PCR assay on genomic DNA amplified the CDR3 region of rearranged TCR beta genes. The amplified TCR beta libraries were sequenced on the Illumina HiSeq System as 87-base-pair reads. The paper's data handling went like this. In a later analysis, about 80 million unique TCR beta chains were counted across the approximately 620 repertoires, and roughly 11 million of these chains were shared by at least two donors. To remove PCR and sequencing errors, raw reads were error-corrected and collapsed into unique sequences using a nearest-neighbor algorithm that merged closely related sequences. V, D and J gene segments were assigned by aligning CDR3 sequences to IMGT reference sequences. Each retained sequence needed at least a six-nucleotide match to both a V gene segment and a J gene segment. A rearrangement was called productive if the CDR3 had no stop codons and remained in frame with V and J, and every other rearrangement was called non-productive. CDR3 was defined according to IMGT convention as the region running from the second conserved V-encoded cysteine to the conserved J-encoded phenylalanine. The earlier analysis of 500 to 750 of the donors excluded any sequence lacking an unambiguous match to a single V gene segment. In an earlier analysis of approximately 560 of the donors, a V segment was called functional when productive rearrangements were above 56.7%, and segregating when the standard deviation between donors exceeded 5%. To diagnose cytomegalovirus status from the catalog of TCR beta chain sequences, a statistical classification framework was built. A later analysis assigned V and J genes by comparing TCR nucleotide sequences with IMGT/GENE-DB human TR gene sequences. In a later analysis, CDR3 sequences and most-parsimonious VDJ recombination scenarios were assigned using the TCRdist pipeline. In a later analysis, every TCR beta chain was defined by the combination of its CDR3 amino acid sequence and its V-gene family, and reads without a unique V-gene family were dropped. As a way to deal with suspected cross-contamination and a sequencing artifact, a later analysis dropped under 600 nucleotide sequences that were highly shared and had low generation probability. For each public chain, a later analysis derived a clonal expansion index from normalized ranks of inferred template counts within each repertoire. In a later analysis, generation probabilities were computed with a VDJ recombination model fitted to out-of-frame rearrangements, and the resulting probabilities were checked against IGoR. Hypergeometric tests were used in a later analysis to score TCR-TCR, TCR-HLA and TCR-CMV co-occurrence, with a repertoire-size bias correction applied to the TCR pairs. A later analysis estimated false discovery rates by permuting HLA or CMV assignments 20 times. In a later analysis, co-occurring TCRs were grouped with DBSCAN, and TCRdist sequence similarity was added when clustering was performed within HLA-allele-positive subsets. Repertoires with fewer than 30,000 or more than 120,000 public chains, plus five repertoires with anomalous nucleotide sharing, were excluded from co-occurrence clustering. The immuneACCESS repertoire file appears here via TCRdb, limited to in-frame rearrangements. These files lack a portion of the clones; in checked studies, under half of the deficit traces to unresolved V genes, and the cause of the others is not known. The V and J calls and clone size are taken from that table; D and trimming were inferred from the DNA. This sample is represented by around 110,000 clones; under 85% of them were singletons. The ten top clones hold around 5% of the sample.

In total, roughly 670 healthy bone marrow donors made up the cohort. All cohort members were sampled while nominally healthy, although unrecorded immune exposures were likely present. The donor tested CMV seropositive, placing the donor among the roughly 300 seropositive members of the cohort. Each donor provided a peripheral blood sample, and peripheral blood mononuclear cells were used for TCR beta sequencing. Genomic DNA was extracted from the blood cell samples with the Qiagen DNeasy Blood Extraction Kit. The TCR originated in a man aged 30-40 years in good health and CMV-seropositive. The chain employs TRBV9 and TRBJ2-7; 9 bases in between match TRBD2. The specimen sequenced was PBMCs. In nucleotides, the sequence is TGTGCCAGCACCCCGGGCGGGGGGGCCTCTCACGAGCAGTACTTC. This yields the protein CASTPGGGASHEQYF.